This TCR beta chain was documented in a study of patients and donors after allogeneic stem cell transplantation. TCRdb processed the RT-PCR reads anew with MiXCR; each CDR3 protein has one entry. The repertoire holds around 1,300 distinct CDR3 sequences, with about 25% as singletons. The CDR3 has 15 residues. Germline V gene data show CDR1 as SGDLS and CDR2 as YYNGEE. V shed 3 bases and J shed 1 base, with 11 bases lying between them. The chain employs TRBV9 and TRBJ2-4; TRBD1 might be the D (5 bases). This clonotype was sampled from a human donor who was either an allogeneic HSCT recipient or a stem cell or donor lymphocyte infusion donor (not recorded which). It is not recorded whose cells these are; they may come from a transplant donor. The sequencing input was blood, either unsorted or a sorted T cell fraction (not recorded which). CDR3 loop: CASSAGLTAKNIQYF. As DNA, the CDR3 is TGTGCCAGCAGCGCAGGGCTCACGGCCAAAAACATTCAGTACTTC.